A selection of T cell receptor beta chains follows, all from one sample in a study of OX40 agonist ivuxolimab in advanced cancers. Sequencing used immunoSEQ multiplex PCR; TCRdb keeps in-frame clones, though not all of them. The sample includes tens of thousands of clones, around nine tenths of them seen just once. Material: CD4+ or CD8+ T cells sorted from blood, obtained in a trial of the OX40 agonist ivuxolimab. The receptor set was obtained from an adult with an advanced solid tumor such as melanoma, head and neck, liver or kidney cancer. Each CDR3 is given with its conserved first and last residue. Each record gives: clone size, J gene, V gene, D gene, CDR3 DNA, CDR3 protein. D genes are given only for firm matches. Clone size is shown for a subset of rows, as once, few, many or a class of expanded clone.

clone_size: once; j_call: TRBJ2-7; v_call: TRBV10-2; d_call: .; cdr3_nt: TGCGCCAGCAGTGAGTCAACACCGGGCCTCCCCCATAACGAGCAGTACTTC; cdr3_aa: CASSESTPGLPHNEQYF
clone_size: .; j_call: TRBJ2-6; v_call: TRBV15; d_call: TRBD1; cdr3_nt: TGTGCCACCAGCTTTACAGGGGCTGGGGCCAACGTCCTGACTTTC; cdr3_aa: CATSFTGAGANVLTF
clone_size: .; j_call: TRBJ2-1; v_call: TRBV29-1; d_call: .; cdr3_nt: TGCAGCGTTGAACCAGCCCTGGGCTTTTGGACTTCCGACTACAATGAGCAGTTCTTC; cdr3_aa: CSVEPALGFWTSDYNEQFF
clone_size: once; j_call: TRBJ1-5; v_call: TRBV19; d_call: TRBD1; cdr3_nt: TGTGCCAGTACCGGGACAGGGAATCCCAATCAGCCCCAGCATTTT; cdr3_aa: CASTGTGNPNQPQHF
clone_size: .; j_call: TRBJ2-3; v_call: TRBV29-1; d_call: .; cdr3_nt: TGCAGCGCGGGTGGTACAGATACGCAGTATTTT; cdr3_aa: CSAGGTDTQYF
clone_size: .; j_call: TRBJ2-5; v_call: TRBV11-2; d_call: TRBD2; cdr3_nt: TGTGCCAGCAGTCAGACTAGCGGGGTCCAAGAGACCCAGTACTTC; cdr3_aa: CASSQTSGVQETQYF
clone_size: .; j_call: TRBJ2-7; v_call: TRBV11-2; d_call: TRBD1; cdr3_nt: TGTGCCAGCAGCCAAGACAGGGGGAGTAACGAGCAGTACTTC; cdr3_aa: CASSQDRGSNEQYF
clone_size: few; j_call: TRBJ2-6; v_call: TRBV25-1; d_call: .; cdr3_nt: TGTGCCAGCAGTGAGGGCATTTCTGGGGCCAACGTCCTGACTTTC; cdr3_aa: CASSEGISGANVLTF
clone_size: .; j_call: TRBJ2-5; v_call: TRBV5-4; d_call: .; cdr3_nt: TGTGCCAGCAGCTTGGTCAGTGAAGAGACCCAGTACTTC; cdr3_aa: CASSLVSEETQYF
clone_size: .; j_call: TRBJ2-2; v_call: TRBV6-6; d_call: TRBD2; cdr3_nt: TGTGCCAGCAGCAAGACTAGCGGGATGGGCGGGGAGCTGTTTTTT; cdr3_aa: CASSKTSGMGGELFF
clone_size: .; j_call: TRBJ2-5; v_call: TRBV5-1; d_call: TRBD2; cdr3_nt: TGCGCCAGCAGCTACCCGTCCCAGCGGGAGGGCCCTCGGGAGACCCAGTACTTC; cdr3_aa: CASSYPSQREGPRETQYF
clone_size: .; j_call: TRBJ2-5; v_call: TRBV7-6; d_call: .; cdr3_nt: TGTGCCAGCAGCTTAGGTTCCGCGGCGGAGACCCAGTACTTC; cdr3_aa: CASSLGSAAETQYF
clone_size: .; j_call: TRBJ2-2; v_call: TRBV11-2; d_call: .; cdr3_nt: TGTGCCAGCAGCTTAGCGGGTTGGGCCGGGGAGCTGTTTTTT; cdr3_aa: CASSLAGWAGELFF
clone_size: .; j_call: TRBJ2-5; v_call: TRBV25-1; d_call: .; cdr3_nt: TGTGCCAGCAGTCCGGGCCCAGTCGGCGAGACCCAGTACTTC; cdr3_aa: CASSPGPVGETQYF
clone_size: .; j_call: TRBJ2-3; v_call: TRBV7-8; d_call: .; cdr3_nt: TGTGCCAGCAGCTTCGTCGACGGGAGAGATACGCAGTATTTT; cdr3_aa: CASSFVDGRDTQYF
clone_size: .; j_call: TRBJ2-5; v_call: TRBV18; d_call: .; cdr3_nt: TGTGCCAGCTCACCAAAACAGAAACTGTTCGAGACCCAGTACTTC; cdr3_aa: CASSPKQKLFETQYF
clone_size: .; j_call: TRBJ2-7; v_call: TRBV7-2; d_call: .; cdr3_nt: TGTGCCAGCAGCTTTCACTACGAGCAGTACTTC; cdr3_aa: CASSFHYEQYF
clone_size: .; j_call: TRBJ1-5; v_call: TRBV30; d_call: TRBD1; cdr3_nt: TGTGCCTATAAAGTTGGAGGGGGCCCCCAGCATTTT; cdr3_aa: CAYKVGGGPQHF
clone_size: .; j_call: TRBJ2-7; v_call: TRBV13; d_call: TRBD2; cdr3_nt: TGTGCCAGCAGCTCCCTCCGGGCGTCGAGCGGGGGGAACGAGCAGTACTTC; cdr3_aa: CASSSLRASSGGNEQYF
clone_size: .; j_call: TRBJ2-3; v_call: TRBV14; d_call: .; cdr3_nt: TGTGCCAGCAGCCAAGATAGGACAGATACGCAGTATTTT; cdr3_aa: CASSQDRTDTQYF
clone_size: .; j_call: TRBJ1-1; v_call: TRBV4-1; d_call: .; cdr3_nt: TGCGCCAGCAGCTATGAGGGGACCACTGAAGCTTTCTTT; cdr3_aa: CASSYEGTTEAFF
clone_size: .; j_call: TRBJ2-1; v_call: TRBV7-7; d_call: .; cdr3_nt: TGTGCTAGCAGCTTTAACAGGGACAATGAGCAGTTCTTC; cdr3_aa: CASSFNRDNEQFF
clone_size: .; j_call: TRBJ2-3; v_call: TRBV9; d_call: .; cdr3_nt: TGTGCCAGCAGCGTAAGCCCTACACCCACAGATACGCAGTATTTT; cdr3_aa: CASSVSPTPTDTQYF
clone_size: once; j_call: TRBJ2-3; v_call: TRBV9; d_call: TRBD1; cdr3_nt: TGTGCCAGCAGCTCTGAGGGGGCTGGCACAGATACGCAGTATTTT; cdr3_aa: CASSSEGAGTDTQYF
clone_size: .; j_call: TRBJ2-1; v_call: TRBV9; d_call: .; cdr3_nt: TGTGCCAGCAGCGTAGGGCTAGCGGAGGGGGAAGAGCAGTTCTTC; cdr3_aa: CASSVGLAEGEEQFF
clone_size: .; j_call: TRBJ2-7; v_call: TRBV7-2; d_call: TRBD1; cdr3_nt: TGTGCCAGCAGCTTAGAGGGGGACAGGGGGCGTTACGAGCAGTACTTC; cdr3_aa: CASSLEGDRGRYEQYF
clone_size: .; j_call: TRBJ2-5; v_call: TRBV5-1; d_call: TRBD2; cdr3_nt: TGCGCCAGCACCCTGGGGGGGTACCAAGAGACCCAGTACTTC; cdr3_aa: CASTLGGYQETQYF
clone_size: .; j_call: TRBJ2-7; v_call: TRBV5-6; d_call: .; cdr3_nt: TGTGCCAGCAGCTTGGACACCCTCTACGAGCAGTACTTC; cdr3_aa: CASSLDTLYEQYF
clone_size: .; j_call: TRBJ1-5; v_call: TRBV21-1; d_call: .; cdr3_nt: TGTGCCAGCCCGCCGGGACAGGGCAAGCCCCAGCATTTT; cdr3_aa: CASPPGQGKPQHF
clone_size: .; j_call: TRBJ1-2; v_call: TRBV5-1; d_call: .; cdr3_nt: TGCGCCAGCAGCTCCTTGCTAGCTAACTATGGCTACACCTTC; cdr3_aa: CASSSLLANYGYTF
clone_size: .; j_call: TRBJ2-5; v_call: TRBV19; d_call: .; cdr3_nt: TGTGCCAGTAGTATAGCAGGCCGCAGGGCCCAAGAGACCCAGTACTTC; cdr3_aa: CASSIAGRRAQETQYF
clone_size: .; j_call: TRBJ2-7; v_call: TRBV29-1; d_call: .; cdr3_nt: TGCAGCGTTGTGCCCAGGGCCTCCTACGAGCAGTACTTC; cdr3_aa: CSVVPRASYEQYF
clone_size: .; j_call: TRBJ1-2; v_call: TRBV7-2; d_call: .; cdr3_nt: TGTGCCAGCAGCTTAGCTCAGGGGTTGGAGGGCTACACCTTC; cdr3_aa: CASSLAQGLEGYTF
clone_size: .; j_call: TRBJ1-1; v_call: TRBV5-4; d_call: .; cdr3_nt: TGTGCCAGCAGCTTGGGAGCGGACGCTTTCTTT; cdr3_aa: CASSLGADAFF
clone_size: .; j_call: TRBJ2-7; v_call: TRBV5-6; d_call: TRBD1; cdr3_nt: TGTGCCAGCAGCTGGGGACAGGCCTCCTACGAGCAGTACTTC; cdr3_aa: CASSWGQASYEQYF
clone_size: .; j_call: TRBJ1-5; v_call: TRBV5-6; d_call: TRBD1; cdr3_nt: TGTGCCAGCAGCCCGACAGGGAGCAATCAGCCCCAGCATTTT; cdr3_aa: CASSPTGSNQPQHF
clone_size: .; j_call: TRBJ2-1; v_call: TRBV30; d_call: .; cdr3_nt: TGTGCCTCCCAGGAATGGACCGACAATGAGCAGTTCTTC; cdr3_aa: CASQEWTDNEQFF
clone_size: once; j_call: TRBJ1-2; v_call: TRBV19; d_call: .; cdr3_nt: TGTGCCAGTAGTATCTGGACAGCCTCTACAGGGTCTGGTGGCTACACCTTC; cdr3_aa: CASSIWTASTGSGGYTF
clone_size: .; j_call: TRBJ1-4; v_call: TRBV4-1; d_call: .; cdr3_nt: TGCGCCAGCAGCCCCTTACAAGGAGCTTTGTTTTTT; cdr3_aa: CASSPLQGALFF
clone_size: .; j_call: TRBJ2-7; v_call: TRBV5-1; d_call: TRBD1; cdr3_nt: TGCGCCAGCAGCTTGGGGTTCACAGGGGCCTACGAGCAGTACTTC; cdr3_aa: CASSLGFTGAYEQYF
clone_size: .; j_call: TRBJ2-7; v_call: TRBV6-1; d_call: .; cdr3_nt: TGTGCCAGCATCGGTGAGCCCTGGGCGGGCCACGAGCAGTACTTC; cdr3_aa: CASIGEPWAGHEQYF
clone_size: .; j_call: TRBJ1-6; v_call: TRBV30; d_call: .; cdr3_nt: TGTGCCTGGAGTGTTGATTCACCCCTCCACTTT; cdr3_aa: CAWSVDSPLHF
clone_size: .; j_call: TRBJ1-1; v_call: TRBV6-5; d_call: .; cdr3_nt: TGTGCCAGCAGTTACTCTGCAACTGAAGCTTTCTTT; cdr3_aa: CASSYSATEAFF
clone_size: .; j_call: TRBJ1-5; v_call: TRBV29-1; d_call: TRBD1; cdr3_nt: TGCAGCGTGGGACAGGGGAAGGGACAGCCCCAGCATTTT; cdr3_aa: CSVGQGKGQPQHF
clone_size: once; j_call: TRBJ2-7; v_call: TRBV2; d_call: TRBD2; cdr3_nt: TGTGCCAGCACCCGTAGCGGGGGGGCCTACGAGCAGTACTTC; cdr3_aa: CASTRSGGAYEQYF